The 20 T cell receptor beta chains below were found in one sample sequenced in a study of blood T cell repertoires in COVID-19. Clones were sequenced by immunoSEQ multiplex PCR, and TCRdb holds only the in-frame ones, with some missing. The sample records under 200,000 clones, 87% being singletons. The sequencing sample was made of peripheral blood. The receptors stem from a man aged 60 to 75 with active or convalescent COVID-19.

This clone was observed once. The rearrangement uses TRBV7-3 and TRBJ1-2; TRBD1 might be the D (6 bases). CDR1 is SGHTA and CDR2 is FQGTGA in the germline V gene. Between the trimmed V and J ends, which lost 4 bases and 4 bases, there was a span of 10 bases. The CDR3 sequence is 13 residues long. In nucleotides, the CDR3 is TGTGCCAGCAGCTCAGGGGCGGGCTATGGCTACACCTTC. This gives the protein CASSSGAGYGYTF.

The chain carries TRBV7-9 and TRBJ2-5; 12 bases fit TRBD2. CDR1 and CDR2 (germline): SEHNR, FQNEAQ (reference sequence). This CDR3 contains 15 residues. The V gene end was trimmed by 4 bases and the J gene end by 2 bases; junction bases not matched to a gene: 2. This CDR3 is CASSSGLAGQETQYF. Written as DNA, the CDR3 is TGTGCCAGCAGCTCTGGACTAGCGGGGCAAGAGACCCAGTACTTC. The full variable domain, with the rest looked up from reference TRBV7-9 and TRBJ2-5, is DTGVSQNPRHKITKRGQNVTFRCDPISEHNRLYWYRQTLGQGPEFLTYFQNEAQLEKSRLLSDRFSAERPKGSFSTLEIQRTEQGDSAMYLCASSSGLAGQETQYFGPGTRLLVL.

The chain recombines TRBV5-4 with TRBJ1-2; TRBD1 is a possible D gene (5 bases). Germline assignment: CDR1 SGHNT and CDR2 YYREEE (reference sequence). The V end lost 3 bases, the J end lost 4 bases, and 16 bases lay between the germline ends. The length of the CDR3 is 15 residues. The CDR3 here is CASSWGRERSYGYTF. The CDR3 coding sequence is TGTGCCAGCAGCTGGGGGAGGGAGAGGAGCTATGGCTACACCTTC.

This clone was counted a few times. This chain links TRBV9 with TRBJ2-1; TRBD1 matches at 11 bases. After removal of 3 bases from V and 6 bases from J, the junction contained 2 bases not matched to a gene. The CDR3 has 14 amino acids. Germline values: CDR1 SGDLS, CDR2 YYNGEE. CDR3 region: CASSAGTGGNEQFF. The DNA of the CDR3 is TGTGCCAGCAGCGCGGGGACAGGGGGCAATGAGCAGTTCTTC.

The rearrangement uses TRBV11-2 and TRBJ2-7; D perhaps matches TRBD1 (6 bases). Trimming removed 1 base from V and 4 bases from J, with 11 bases in between. Germline CDR1 reads SGHAT; CDR2 reads FQNNGV. This CDR3 contains 14 residues. CDR3 in amino acids: CASSLGQVLYEQYF. The CDR3 DNA reads as TGTGCCAGCAGCTTAGGACAGGTCCTATACGAGCAGTACTTC.

The chain couples TRBV27 to TRBJ2-3; 8 bases are a match to TRBD2. This CDR3 is built from 15 residues. Unmatched junction bases numbered 9, after V lost 5 bases and J lost 5 bases. Germline V gives CDR1 MNHEY, CDR2 SMNVEV (reference sequence). The CDR3 spells CASSGGSGGRDTQYF. In DNA, the CDR3 is TGTGCCAGCAGTGGGGGGAGCGGGGGCAGAGATACGCAGTATTTT.

The J gene is TRBJ1-3, the V gene TRBV7-3; no firm D call. Between the trimmed V and J ends, which lost 5 bases and 1 base, there was a span of 6 bases. The CDR3 length is 13 residues. Germline V CDR1 and CDR2: SGHTA, FQGTGA. This chain's CDR3 is CASSETSGNTIYF. The DNA for the CDR3 is TGTGCCAGCAGCGAAACATCTGGAAACACCATATATTTT.

The V call is TRBV11-2, the J call TRBJ2-4; D perhaps matches TRBD2 (6 bases). The CDR3 has 16 residues. Germline lookup yields CDR1 SGHAT and CDR2 FQNNGV. V was cut by 2 bases and J by 0 bases, with 11 bases left in between. This CDR3 is CASSLLGGVAKNIQYF. In nucleotides, the CDR3 is TGTGCCAGCAGCTTATTGGGCGGGGTAGCCAAAAACATTCAGTACTTC.

The DNA for the CDR3 is TGTGCCAGCAGTTTCGAGAGGGTTAACGAGCAGTACTTC. It yields the protein CASSFERVNEQYF. The chain couples TRBV12-3 or TRBV12-4 to TRBJ2-7, with D possibly TRBD2 on 5 matching bases. This CDR3 comprises 13 residues. Between the trimmed V and J ends, which lost 3 bases and 5 bases, there was a span of 11 bases.

The genes are TRBV2 and TRBJ2-7; a possible D gene is TRBD2 (6 bases). From germline, CDR1 is SNHLY and CDR2 FYNNEI. This CDR3 has 17 amino acids. Trimming shortened V by 0 bases and J by 7 bases, and 22 bases separated the two germline ends. Written as DNA, the CDR3 is TGTGCCAGCAGTGAAGCGCTTCGGTGGAGGGCGAGCTTAGAGCAGTACTTC. Protein sequence: CASSEALRWRASLEQYF.

The chain combines TRBV18 with TRBJ1-1; 8 bases are a match to TRBD1. After removal of 10 bases from V and 4 bases from J, the junction contained 8 bases not matched to a gene. The CDR3 consists of 13 residues. Germline assignment: CDR1 KGHSH and CDR2 LQKENI. The DNA of the CDR3 is TGTGCCACCGCAGGGGGCAGTGGCACTGAAGCTTTCTTT. Protein sequence: CATAGGSGTEAFF.

Only one count was recorded for this clone. The J gene is TRBJ2-1, the V gene TRBV5-1; D is perhaps TRBD1 (5 bases). The CDR3 length is 15 residues. Trimming shortened V by 1 base and J by 4 bases, and 12 bases separated the two germline ends. From germline, CDR1 is SGHRS and CDR2 YFSETQ. The CDR3 DNA reads as TGCGCCAGCAGCTTGCAGGGTACCCTTTACAATGAGCAGTTCTTC. Protein product: CASSLQGTLYNEQFF.

The chain couples TRBV7-9 to TRBJ2-3; 10 bases map to TRBD2. V dropped 3 bases and J dropped 5; count of bases not matched to a gene: 2. Germline V gene lookup returns CDR1 SEHNR and CDR2 FQNEAQ (reference sequence). This CDR3 has 14 amino acids. Here the CDR3 DNA reads TGTGCCAGCAGCTTCAGCGGGGGGGTAGATACGCAGTATTTT. It specifies CASSFSGGVDTQYF.

The V and J genes are TRBV2 and TRBJ2-6, with 8 bases fitting TRBD1. The CDR3 is made up of 16 amino acids. Germline trimming cut 2 bases from V and 1 base from J; bases unmatched to any gene: 1. CDR1 is SNHLY and CDR2 is FYNNEI in the germline V gene. CDR3 DNA sequence: TGTGCCAGCAGTGAACACAGGGGGTCTGGGGCCAACGTCCTGACTTTC. Translating it yields CASSEHRGSGANVLTF.

The chain couples TRBV7-2 to TRBJ2-1; no definite D call. The germline gives CDR1 SGHTA, CDR2 FQGNSA. V gave up 2 bases and J gave up 4 bases, with 6 bases separating them. This CDR3 is 13 amino acids long. The CDR3 loop reads CASSLSVYNEQFF. The CDR3 coding sequence is TGTGCCAGCAGCTTATCAGTGTACAATGAGCAGTTCTTC.

The V call is TRBV6-5, the J call TRBJ2-7, with D tentatively TRBD1 (5 bases). CDR1 and CDR2 (germline): MNHEY, SVGAGI. The V end was cut by 5 bases, the J end by 0 bases, with 14 bases between. This CDR3 comprises 15 residues. The CDR3 DNA follows: TGTGCCAGCAGTACCCAGACAGAATTCTCCTACGAGCAGTACTTC. Translating gives CASSTQTEFSYEQYF.

This chain uses TRBV5-6 with TRBJ2-5; a weak D match, TRBD2 (5 bases). CDR3 length: 15 amino acids. The germline CDR1 and CDR2 sequences are SGHDT and YYEEEE. V shed 0 bases and J shed 1 base, with 10 bases lying between them. The CDR3 is CASSLALRAQETQYF. The CDR3 coding sequence is TGTGCCAGCAGCTTGGCCTTGAGGGCCCAAGAGACCCAGTACTTC.

The V and J genes are TRBV20-1 and TRBJ1-2; D not certain. Germline V lookup: CDR1 DFQATT, CDR2 SNEGSKA (reference sequence). This CDR3 has 10 residues. Trimming pared 5 bases from V and 7 bases from J, leaving 8 bases between. The CDR3 region has the DNA TGCAGTGCTTTTTACAGTGGCTACACCTTC. It yields the protein CSAFYSGYTF.

V usage is TRBV5-1 and J usage is TRBJ2-5, with a possible D match to TRBD2 (6 bases). The germline CDR1 and CDR2 sequences are SGHRS and YFSETQ. This CDR3 has 16 amino acids. V shed 7 bases and J shed 2 bases, with 21 bases lying between them. CDR3 amino acids: CASAPQPGLAQETQYF. In DNA, the CDR3 is TGCGCCAGCGCACCCCAGCCGGGACTCGCGCAAGAGACCCAGTACTTC.

V is TRBV5-4 and J is TRBJ2-7; 8 bases align to TRBD2. The CDR3 is 16 amino acids. V lost 2 bases and J lost 1; bases outside the gene matches: 8. Per germline, CDR1 SGHNT and CDR2 YYREEE (reference sequence). CDR3 DNA: TGTGCCAGCAGCTTCTATAGCGGGGCCCTATCCTACGAGCAGTACTTC. As protein: CASSFYSGALSYEQYF.